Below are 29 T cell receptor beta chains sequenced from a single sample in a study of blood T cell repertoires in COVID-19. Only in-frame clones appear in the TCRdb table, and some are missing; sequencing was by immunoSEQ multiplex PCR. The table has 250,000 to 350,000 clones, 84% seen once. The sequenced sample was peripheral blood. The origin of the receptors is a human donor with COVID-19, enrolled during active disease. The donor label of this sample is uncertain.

The CDR3 region has the DNA TGTGCCAGTAGTGCGACGAAAGGGGAGGCGGAGACCCAGTACTTC. Translation gives CASSATKGEAETQYF. The rearrangement joins TRBV19 to TRBJ2-5; a possible D gene is TRBD2 (6 bases). V lost 5 bases, J lost 5 bases, and 18 bases lay in between. The CDR3 sequence is 15 residues long. Germline V lookup: CDR1 LNHDA, CDR2 SQIVND (reference sequence).

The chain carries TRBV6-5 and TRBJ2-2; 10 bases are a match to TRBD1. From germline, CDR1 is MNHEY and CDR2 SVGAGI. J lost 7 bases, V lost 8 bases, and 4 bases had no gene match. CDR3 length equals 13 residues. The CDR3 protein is CASETGGSGELFF. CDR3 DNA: TGTGCCAGCGAGACAGGGGGCAGCGGGGAGCTGTTTTTT.

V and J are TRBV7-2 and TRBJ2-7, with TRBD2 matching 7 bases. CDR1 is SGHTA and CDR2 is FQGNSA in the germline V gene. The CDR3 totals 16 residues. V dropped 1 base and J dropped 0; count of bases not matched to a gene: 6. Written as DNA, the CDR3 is TGTGCCAGCAGCTTAGTGCAGGCGGGAGACTCCTACGAGCAGTACTTC. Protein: CASSLVQAGDSYEQYF.

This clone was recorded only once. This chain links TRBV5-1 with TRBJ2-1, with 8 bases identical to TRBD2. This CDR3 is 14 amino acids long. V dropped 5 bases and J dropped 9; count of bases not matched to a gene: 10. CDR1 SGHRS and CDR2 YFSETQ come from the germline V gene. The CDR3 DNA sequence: TGCGCCAGCAGAGGGACTAGTTCATTGGGTGAGCAGTTCTTC. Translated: CASRGTSSLGEQFF. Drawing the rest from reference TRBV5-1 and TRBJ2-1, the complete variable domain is KAGVTQTPRYLIKTRGQQVTLSCSPISGHRSVSWYQQTPGQGLQFLFEYFSETQRNKGNFPGRFSGRQFSNSRSEMNVSTLELGDSALYLCASRGTSSLGEQFFGPGTRLTVL.

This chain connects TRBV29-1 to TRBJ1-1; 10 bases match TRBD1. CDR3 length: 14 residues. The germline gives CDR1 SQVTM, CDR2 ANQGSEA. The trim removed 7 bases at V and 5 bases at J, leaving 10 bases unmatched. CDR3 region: CSGGTGEDRTEAFF. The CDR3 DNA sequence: TGCAGCGGCGGGACAGGGGAAGATAGGACTGAAGCTTTCTTT.

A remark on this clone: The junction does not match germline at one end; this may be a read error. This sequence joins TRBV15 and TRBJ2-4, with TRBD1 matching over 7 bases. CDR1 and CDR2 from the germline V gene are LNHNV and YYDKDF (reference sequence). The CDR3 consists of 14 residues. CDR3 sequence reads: CATSRGGQDRVLDF. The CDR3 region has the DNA TGTGCCACCAGCAGAGGGGGCCAAGACAGGGTTCTGGACTTC.

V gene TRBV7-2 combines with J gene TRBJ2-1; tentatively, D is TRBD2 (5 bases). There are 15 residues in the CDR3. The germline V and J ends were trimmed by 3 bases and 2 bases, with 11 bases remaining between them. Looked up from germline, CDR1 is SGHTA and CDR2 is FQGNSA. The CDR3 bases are TGTGCCAGCAGCTTGCTAGCACAACCCTACAATGAGCAGTTCTTC. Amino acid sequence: CASSLLAQPYNEQFF. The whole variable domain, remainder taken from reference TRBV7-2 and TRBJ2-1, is GAGVSQSPSNKVTEKGKDVELRCDPISGHTALYWYRQSLGQGLEFLIYFQGNSAPDKSGLPSDRFSAERTGGSVSTLTIQRTQQEDSAVYLCASSLLAQPYNEQFFGPGTRLTVL.

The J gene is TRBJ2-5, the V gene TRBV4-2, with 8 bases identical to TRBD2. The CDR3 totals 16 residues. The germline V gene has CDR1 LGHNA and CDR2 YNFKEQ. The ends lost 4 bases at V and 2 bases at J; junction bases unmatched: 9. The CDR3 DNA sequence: TGTGCCAGCAGCCTGACCCGGACTAGCCTACAAGAGACCCAGTACTTC. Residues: CASSLTRTSLQETQYF.

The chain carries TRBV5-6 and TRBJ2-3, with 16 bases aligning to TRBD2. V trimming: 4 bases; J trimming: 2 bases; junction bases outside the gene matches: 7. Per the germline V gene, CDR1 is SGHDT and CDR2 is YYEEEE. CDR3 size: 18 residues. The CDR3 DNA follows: TGTGCCAGCAGCCTGGGACTAGCGGGAGGGCCTGACACAGATACGCAGTATTTT. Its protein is CASSLGLAGGPDTDTQYF.

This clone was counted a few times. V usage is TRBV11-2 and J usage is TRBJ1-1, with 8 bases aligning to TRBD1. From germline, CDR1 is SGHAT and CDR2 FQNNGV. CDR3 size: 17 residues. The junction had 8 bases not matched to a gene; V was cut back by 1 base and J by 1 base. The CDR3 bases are TGTGCCAGCAGCTTAGGAGGGACAGGATCACCGAACACTGAAGCTTTCTTT. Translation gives CASSLGGTGSPNTEAFF. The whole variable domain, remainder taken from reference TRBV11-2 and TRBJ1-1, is EAGVAQSPRYKIIEKRQSVAFWCNPISGHATLYWYQQILGQGPKLLIQFQNNGVVDDSQLPKDRFSAERLKGVDSTLKIQPAKLEDSAVYLCASSLGGTGSPNTEAFFGQGTRLTVV.

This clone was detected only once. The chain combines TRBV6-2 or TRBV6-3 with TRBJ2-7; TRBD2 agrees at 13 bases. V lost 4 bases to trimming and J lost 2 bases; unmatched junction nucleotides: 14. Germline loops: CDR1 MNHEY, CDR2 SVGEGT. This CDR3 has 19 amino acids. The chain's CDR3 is CASSFGTSGINPPTYEQYF. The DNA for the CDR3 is TGTGCCAGCAGTTTCGGGACTAGCGGGATTAACCCACCCACCTACGAGCAGTACTTC.

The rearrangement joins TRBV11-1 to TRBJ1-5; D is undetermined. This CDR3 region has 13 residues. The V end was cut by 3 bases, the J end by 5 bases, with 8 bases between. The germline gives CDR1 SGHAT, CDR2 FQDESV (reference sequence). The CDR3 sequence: CASSFGRYQPQHF. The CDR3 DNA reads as TGTGCCAGCAGCTTTGGCCGATATCAGCCCCAGCATTTT.

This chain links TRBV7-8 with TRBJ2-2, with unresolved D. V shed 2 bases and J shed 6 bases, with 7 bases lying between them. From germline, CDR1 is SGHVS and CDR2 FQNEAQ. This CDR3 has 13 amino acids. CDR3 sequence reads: CASSLFFAGELFF. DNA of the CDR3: TGTGCCAGCAGCTTATTTTTCGCCGGGGAGCTGTTTTTT.

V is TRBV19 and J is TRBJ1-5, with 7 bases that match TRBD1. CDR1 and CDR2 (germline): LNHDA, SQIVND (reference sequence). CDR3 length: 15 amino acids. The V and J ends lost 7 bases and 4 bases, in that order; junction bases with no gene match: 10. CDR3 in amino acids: CASTMTGLPNQPQHF. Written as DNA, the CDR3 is TGTGCCAGTACTATGACAGGGCTACCTAATCAGCCCCAGCATTTT.

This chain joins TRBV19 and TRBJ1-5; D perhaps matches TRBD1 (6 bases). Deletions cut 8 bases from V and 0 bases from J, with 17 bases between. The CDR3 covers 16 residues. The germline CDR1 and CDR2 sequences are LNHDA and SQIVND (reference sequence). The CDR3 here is CASSQGTTYSNQPQHF. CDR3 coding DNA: TGTGCCAGTTCCCAGGGGACAACTTATAGCAATCAGCCCCAGCATTTT.

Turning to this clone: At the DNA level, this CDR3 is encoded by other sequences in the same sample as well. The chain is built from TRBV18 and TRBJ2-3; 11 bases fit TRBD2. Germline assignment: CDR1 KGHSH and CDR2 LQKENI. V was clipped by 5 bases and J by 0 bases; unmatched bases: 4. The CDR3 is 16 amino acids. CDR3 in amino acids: CASSTGTSGSTDTQYF. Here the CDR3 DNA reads TGTGCCAGCTCAACTGGGACTAGCGGAAGCACAGATACGCAGTATTTT.

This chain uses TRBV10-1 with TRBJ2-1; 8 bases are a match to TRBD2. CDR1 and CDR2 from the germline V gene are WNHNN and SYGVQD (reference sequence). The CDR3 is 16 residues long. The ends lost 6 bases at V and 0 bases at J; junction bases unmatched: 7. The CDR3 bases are TGCGCCAGCAGATCAGTTACTAGCGGCTCCTACAATGAGCAGTTCTTC. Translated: CASRSVTSGSYNEQFF.

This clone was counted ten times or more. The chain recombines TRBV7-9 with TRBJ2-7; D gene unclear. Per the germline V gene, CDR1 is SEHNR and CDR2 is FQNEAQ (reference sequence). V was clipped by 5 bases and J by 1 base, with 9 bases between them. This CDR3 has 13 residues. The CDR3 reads CASSVTVSYEQYF. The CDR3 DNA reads TGTGCCAGCAGCGTTACAGTTTCCTACGAGCAGTACTTC.

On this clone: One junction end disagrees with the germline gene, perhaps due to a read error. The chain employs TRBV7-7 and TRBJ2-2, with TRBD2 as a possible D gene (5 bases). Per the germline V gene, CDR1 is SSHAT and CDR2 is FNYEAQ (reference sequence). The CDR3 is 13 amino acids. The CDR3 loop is CASSLAQTGELFF. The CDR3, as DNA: TGTGCTAGCAGCTTAGCGCAGACCGGGGAGCTGTTTTTT.

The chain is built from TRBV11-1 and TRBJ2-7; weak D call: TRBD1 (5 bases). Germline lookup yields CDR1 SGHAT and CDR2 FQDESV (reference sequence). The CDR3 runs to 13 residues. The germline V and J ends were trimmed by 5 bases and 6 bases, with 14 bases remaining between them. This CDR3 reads CASSPVYRGEQYF. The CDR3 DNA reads TGTGCCAGCAGCCCGGTGTATAGGGGCGAGCAGTACTTC.

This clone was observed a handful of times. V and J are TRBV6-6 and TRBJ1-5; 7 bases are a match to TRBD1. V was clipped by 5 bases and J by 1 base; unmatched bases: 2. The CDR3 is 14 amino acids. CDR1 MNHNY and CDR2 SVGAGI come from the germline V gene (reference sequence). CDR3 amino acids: CASSQQGSNQPQHF. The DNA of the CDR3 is TGTGCCAGCAGTCAACAGGGGAGCAATCAGCCCCAGCATTTT.

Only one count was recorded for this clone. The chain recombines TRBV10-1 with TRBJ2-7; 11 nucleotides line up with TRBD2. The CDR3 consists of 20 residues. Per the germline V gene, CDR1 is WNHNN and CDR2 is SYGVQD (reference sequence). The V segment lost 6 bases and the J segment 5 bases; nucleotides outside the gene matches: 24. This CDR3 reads CASRISGRALRGEALHEQYF. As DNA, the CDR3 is TGCGCCAGCAGGATTAGCGGGAGGGCCCTGCGGGGGGAAGCTCTGCACGAGCAGTACTTC.

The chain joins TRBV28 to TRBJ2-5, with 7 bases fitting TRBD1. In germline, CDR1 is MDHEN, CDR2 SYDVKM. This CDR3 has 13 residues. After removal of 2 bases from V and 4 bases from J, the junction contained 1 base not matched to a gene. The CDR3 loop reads CASSLPGGETQYF. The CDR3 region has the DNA TGTGCCAGCAGTTTACCAGGGGGAGAGACCCAGTACTTC.

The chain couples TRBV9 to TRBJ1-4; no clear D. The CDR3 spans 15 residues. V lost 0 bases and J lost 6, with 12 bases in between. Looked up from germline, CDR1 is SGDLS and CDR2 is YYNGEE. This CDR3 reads CASSVEGGYYEKLFF. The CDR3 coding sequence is TGTGCCAGCAGCGTAGAGGGAGGGTATTATGAAAAACTGTTTTTT.

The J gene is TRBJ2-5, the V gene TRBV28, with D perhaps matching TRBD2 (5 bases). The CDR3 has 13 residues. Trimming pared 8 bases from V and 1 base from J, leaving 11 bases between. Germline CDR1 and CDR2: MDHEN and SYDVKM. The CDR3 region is CASCRGSQETQYF. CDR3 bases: TGTGCCAGCTGTCGGGGTAGCCAAGAGACCCAGTACTTC.

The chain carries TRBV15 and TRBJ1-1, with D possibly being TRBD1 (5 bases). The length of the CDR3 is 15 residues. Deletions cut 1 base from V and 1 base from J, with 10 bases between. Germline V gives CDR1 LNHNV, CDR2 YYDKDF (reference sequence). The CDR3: CATSRAGLGNTEAFF. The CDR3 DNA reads TGTGCCACCAGCAGAGCAGGGTTAGGGAACACTGAAGCTTTCTTT.

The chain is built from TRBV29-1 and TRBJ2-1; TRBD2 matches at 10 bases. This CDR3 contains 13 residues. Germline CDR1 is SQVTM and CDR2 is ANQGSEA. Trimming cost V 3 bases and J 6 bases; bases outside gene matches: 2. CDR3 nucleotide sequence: TGCAGCGTTGATAGGACTAGCGGCAATGAGCAGTTCTTC. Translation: CSVDRTSGNEQFF.

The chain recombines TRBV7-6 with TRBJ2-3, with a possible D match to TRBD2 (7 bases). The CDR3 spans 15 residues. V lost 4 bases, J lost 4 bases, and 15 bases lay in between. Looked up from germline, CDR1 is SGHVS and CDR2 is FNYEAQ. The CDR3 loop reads CASSSRDGGPDTQYF. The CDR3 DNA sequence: TGTGCCAGCAGCTCCAGGGACGGGGGGCCAGATACGCAGTATTTT.

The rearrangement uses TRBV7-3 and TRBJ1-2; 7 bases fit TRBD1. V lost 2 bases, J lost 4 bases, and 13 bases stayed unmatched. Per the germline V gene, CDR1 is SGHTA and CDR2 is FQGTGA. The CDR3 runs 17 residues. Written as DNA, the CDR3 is TGTGCCAGCAGCTTAGAGGGGGCATCGGGGAGTTTCTATGGCTACACCTTC. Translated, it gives CASSLEGASGSFYGYTF. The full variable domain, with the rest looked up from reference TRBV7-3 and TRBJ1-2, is GAGVSQTPSNKVTEKGKYVELRCDPISGHTALYWYRQSLGQGPEFLIYFQGTGAADDSGLPNDRFFAVRPEGSVSTLKIQRTERGDSAVYLCASSLEGASGSFYGYTFGSGTRLTVV.